These 21 T cell receptor beta chains were all obtained from the same sample, sequenced in a study of Ad26.COV2.S vaccination and SARS-CoV-2 variants. The treatment is: some 19 received Ad26.COV2.S at low or high dose, single or two shots; about 5 received placebo; per-sample allocation not given. Sampling took place 63 days after the first vaccine or placebo injection. The method was immunoSEQ multiplex PCR; TCRdb's version includes in-frame clones alone and lacks a portion of them. In the table there are about 350,000 clones, 85% to 90% of which are singletons. Sequenced material: peripheral blood, taken in a trial of Ad26.COV2.S vaccine versus placebo. The receptors were gathered from a person between 18 and 59 years old who received the Ad26.COV2.S COVID-19 vaccine or a placebo.

V is TRBV7-9 and J is TRBJ1-3; no clear D gene. CDR3 size: 15 residues. Between the trimmed V and J ends, which lost 6 bases and 0 bases, there was a span of 12 bases. The germline CDR1 and CDR2 sequences are SEHNR and FQNEAQ (reference sequence). CDR3 in amino acids: CASRPGRSSGNTIYF. The CDR3 DNA reads TGTGCCAGCAGACCTGGACGTAGCTCTGGAAACACCATATATTTT.

The chain has TRBV15 and TRBJ2-1; tentative D call: TRBD2 (6 bases). The CDR3 is 15 amino acids. Germline CDR1 and CDR2: LNHNV and YYDKDF (reference sequence). Trimming removed 0 bases at V and 7 bases at J, with 13 bases between. This chain's CDR3 is CATSRDPGEGNEQFF. The CDR3 region has the DNA TGTGCCACCAGCAGAGATCCGGGGGAAGGGAATGAGCAGTTCTTC.

The chain has TRBV5-1 and TRBJ2-7, with no clear D. The CDR3 sequence is 13 residues long. CDR1 and CDR2 from the germline V gene are SGHRS and YFSETQ. With 0 bases removed from V and 7 bases from J, the gap between germline ends came to 11 bases. CDR3 sequence (DNA): TGCGCCAGCAGCTTGGGTCTTGCTTGGGAGCAGTACTTC. As protein: CASSLGLAWEQYF. Combining the CDR3 with reference TRBV5-1 and TRBJ2-7 gives the whole variable domain KAGVTQTPRYLIKTRGQQVTLSCSPISGHRSVSWYQQTPGQGLQFLFEYFSETQRNKGNFPGRFSGRQFSNSRSEMNVSTLELGDSALYLCASSLGLAWEQYFGPGTRLTVT.

V usage is TRBV6-2 or TRBV6-3 and J usage is TRBJ2-4, with D possibly TRBD1 on 5 matching bases. V lost 0 bases, J lost 4 bases, and 16 bases lay in between. The CDR3 covers 17 residues. Germline V lookup: CDR1 MNHEY, CDR2 SVGEGT. CDR3 residues: CASSYSALQDGKNIQYF. The CDR3 DNA is TGTGCCAGCAGTTACTCGGCCTTACAGGACGGAAAAAACATTCAGTACTTC.

The chain recombines TRBV5-1 with TRBJ1-4; unclear D gene. V lost 0 bases and J 7 bases, leaving 10 bases between the germline ends. The CDR3 is 14 residues long. Germline lookup yields CDR1 SGHRS and CDR2 YFSETQ. The CDR3 DNA reads TGCGCCAGCAGCTTGGGGGCCCTCGGTGAAAAACTGTTTTTT. Protein: CASSLGALGEKLFF.

This clone was counted a few times. J is TRBJ1-6 and V is TRBV4-3, with 7 bases identical to TRBD1. Trimming removed 1 base from V and 7 bases from J; junction bases left unmatched: 7. This CDR3 comprises 16 residues. Germline V gene sequence: CDR1 LGHNA, CDR2 YSLEER. The CDR3 sequence is CASSQGLGQLNSPLHF. In DNA, the CDR3 is TGCGCCAGCAGCCAAGGGTTGGGACAGTTAAATTCACCCCTCCACTTT.

This clone was seen a single time. CDR3 DNA: TGTGCCAGCAGCTTGGGAGTCACGCAGTATTTT. It encodes CASSLGVTQYF. The J gene is TRBJ2-3, the V gene TRBV7-2; TRBD2 might be the D (5 bases). V lost 3 bases and J lost 9, with 7 bases in between. From germline, CDR1 is SGHTA and CDR2 FQGNSA. The CDR3 runs to 11 residues.

The gene calls are TRBV12-3 or TRBV12-4 and TRBJ2-7; D is possibly TRBD1 (6 bases). Trimming removed 7 bases from V and 10 bases from J, with 17 bases in between. The CDR3 has 12 amino acids. CDR3 loop: CASTLEDSGQYF. CDR3 nucleotides: TGTGCCAGCACTTTGGAGGACAGCGGACAGTACTTC.

The chain recombines TRBV5-1 with TRBJ1-1, with 7 nucleotides matching TRBD1. Germline V gene data show CDR1 as SGHRS and CDR2 as YFSETQ. This CDR3 has 16 residues. After removal of 4 bases from V and 2 bases from J, the junction contained 11 bases not matched to a gene. The CDR3 DNA reads as TGCGCCAGCAGCCCCCCCCGGGACAGAGTAAACACTGAAGCTTTCTTT. Amino acid sequence: CASSPPRDRVNTEAFF.

The chain links TRBV6-6 to TRBJ1-1; 7 positions agree with TRBD1. V was pared by 5 bases and J by 10 bases, with 7 bases of the junction left unmatched. There are 12 residues in the CDR3. From germline, CDR1 is MNHNY and CDR2 SVGAGI (reference sequence). The CDR3 coding sequence is TGTGCCAGCAGTATGACAGGGTACGGAGCTTTCTTT. Protein product: CASSMTGYGAFF.

The chain has TRBV21-1 and TRBJ1-5; the D call of TRBD1 is as the table states it, not checked on the DNA. TRBV21-1 is marked as a pseudogene. This CDR3 contains 14 residues. CDR3 loop: CASSKKTGVQPQHF. The CDR3 DNA follows: TGTGCCAGCAGCAAAAAAACAGGGGTCCAGCCCCAGCATTTT.

The genes are TRBV27 and TRBJ1-1; D might be TRBD1 (5 bases). The CDR3 consists of 13 residues. The germline V and J ends were trimmed by 5 bases and 1 base, with 8 bases remaining between them. The germline gives CDR1 MNHEY, CDR2 SMNVEV (reference sequence). The CDR3 loop reads CASSLGTNTEAFF. The CDR3 region has the DNA TGTGCCAGCAGTCTCGGGACGAACACTGAAGCTTTCTTT.

Turning to this clone: One end of the junction does not line up with germline, which may come from a read error. The rearrangement links TRBV6-4 to TRBJ1-2, with D perhaps matching TRBD1 (5 bases). The CDR3 contains 13 residues. Germline loops: CDR1 MRHNA, CDR2 SNTAGT. CDR3 sequence: CASSEGGNYGYIF. DNA for the CDR3: TGTGCCAGCAGTGAGGGGGGAAACTATGGCTACATCTTC.

This clone was seen only a few times. The V and J genes are TRBV28 and TRBJ1-6; tentative D call: TRBD1 (5 bases). This CDR3 spans 14 amino acids. Germline V gives CDR1 MDHEN, CDR2 SYDVKM. Trimming took off 5 bases at V and 9 bases at J, with 14 bases between the two ends. This CDR3 reads CASSLGVVGSPLHF. The CDR3 DNA follows: TGTGCCAGCAGTCTAGGGGTAGTGGGTTCACCCCTCCACTTT.

The chain combines TRBV5-6 with TRBJ1-1; no clear D gene. There are 13 residues in the CDR3. Germline V gives CDR1 SGHDT, CDR2 YYEEEE. Deletions cut 0 bases from V and 8 bases from J, with 11 bases between. CDR3 sequence reads: CASSLDLGPEAFF. Here the CDR3 DNA reads TGTGCCAGCAGCTTGGATCTGGGCCCGGAAGCTTTCTTT.

The V call is TRBV3-1 (or the pseudogene TRBV3-2), the J call TRBJ2-1; TRBD2 matches at 9 bases. CDR1 is LGHDT, CDR2 YNNKEL, per germline (reference sequence). The CDR3 covers 17 residues. V dropped 4 bases and J dropped 3; count of bases not matched to a gene: 10. This CDR3 reads CASSPISGRGGYNEQFF. In nucleotides, the CDR3 is TGTGCCAGCAGCCCCATAAGTGGGCGGGGGGGCTACAATGAGCAGTTCTTC.

The chain employs TRBV21-1 and TRBJ2-1; the table's D call of TRBD1 was not tested on the DNA. TRBV21-1 is marked as a pseudogene. CDR3 length: 14 amino acids. CDR3 coding DNA: TGTGCCAGCAGCATCCTGGACAGGGACAATGAGCAGTTCTTC. Its translation is CASSILDRDNEQFF.

The chain uses TRBV4-1 and TRBJ2-7; 8 bases fit TRBD1. CDR3 length: 14 amino acids. CDR1 and CDR2 from the germline V gene are MGHRA and YSYEKL. Unmatched junction bases numbered 11, after V lost 9 bases and J lost 4 bases. The CDR3 bases are TGCGCCAGTAGTCTAGCGACAGGGGCGTACGAGCAGTACTTC. It is translated as CASSLATGAYEQYF.

The V gene is TRBV5-1, the J gene TRBJ2-7; TRBD1 aligns across 10 bases. Losses at the gene ends were 1 base for V and 2 bases for J; bases not matched to a gene: 9. The CDR3 loop spans 17 amino acids. Germline CDR1 reads SGHRS; CDR2 reads YFSETQ. The CDR3 sequence is CASSLKGRGQGTYEQYF. Written as DNA, the CDR3 is TGCGCCAGCAGCTTGAAAGGCCGGGGACAGGGGACCTACGAGCAGTACTTC.

The genes are TRBV10-3 and TRBJ1-6; D possibly corresponds to TRBD1 (5 bases). This CDR3 is 17 amino acids long. Trimming removed 3 bases at V and 2 bases at J, with 14 bases between. Germline-derived CDR1 and CDR2 are ENHRY and SYGVKD. CDR3 in DNA: TGTGCCATCAGTGACGTGGGGGTGAAAACCTATAATTCACCCCTCCACTTT. This translates into CAISDVGVKTYNSPLHF.

The V gene is TRBV5-1, the J gene TRBJ2-1, with D perhaps matching TRBD2 (7 bases). Deletions cut 4 bases from V and 1 base from J, with 15 bases between. Germline lookup yields CDR1 SGHRS and CDR2 YFSETQ. The CDR3 is 16 amino acids. CDR3 in amino acids: CASSGGGGGSYNEQFF. The CDR3 DNA reads TGCGCCAGCAGCGGCGGGGGAGGGGGTTCCTACAATGAGCAGTTCTTC.